The 27 T cell receptor beta chains reported below all come from one sample, sequenced in a study. TCRdb fed the 5' RACE reads into MiXCR, producing one record per CDR3 protein. In the table there are roughly 44,000 distinct CDR3 sequences, around 30% of which are singletons. Material for sequencing was memory CD4+ T cells sorted from a lymph node. Subset specified: memory CD4+ T cells, CD4+CD45RO+CD25-. These receptor sequences come from a female donor with breast cancer.

CDR3 protein: CASSQEEFQETQYF. CDR3 DNA sequence: TGCGCCAGCAGCCAAGAAGAGTTCCAAGAGACCCAGTACTTC. The V call is TRBV4-1, the J call TRBJ2-5, with no clear D. CDR1 and CDR2 from the germline V gene are MGHRA and YSYEKL. Trimming removed 0 bases at V and 1 base at J, with 6 bases between. The CDR3 covers 14 residues.

The chain joins TRBV4-1 to TRBJ2-6; 7 bases align to TRBD2. This CDR3 comprises 17 residues. V lost 0 bases, J lost 2 bases, and 4 bases stayed unmatched. CDR1 MGHRA and CDR2 YSYEKL come from the germline V gene. The CDR3 loop is CASSQESGGAGANVLTF. The CDR3 DNA reads as TGCGCCAGCAGCCAAGAGTCGGGAGGAGCTGGGGCCAACGTCCTGACTTTC.

This clonotype was seen ten or more times. The chain links TRBV6-5 to TRBJ2-3; D unresolved. Germline V lookup: CDR1 MNHEY, CDR2 SVGAGI. CDR3 length equals 14 residues. The V gene lost 6 bases and the J gene lost 8 bases, with 18 bases spanning the gap. Written as DNA, the CDR3 is TGTGCCAGCAGCGAGCGACCAAGCCCCGGTACGCAGTATTTT. Translated: CASSERPSPGTQYF.

This clonotype was detected only a few times. The rearrangement joins TRBV4-2 to TRBJ1-2; TRBD1 might be the D (5 bases). CDR1 LGHNA and CDR2 YNFKEQ come from the germline V gene. Trimming took off 5 bases at V and 7 bases at J, with 11 bases between the two ends. The CDR3 runs to 12 residues. CDR3 loop: CASSEGTGGYTF. The CDR3, as DNA: TGTGCCAGCAGCGAGGGGACGGGTGGCTACACCTTC.

With respect to this clonotype: This may be a read error: a much more frequent sequence differs by one nucleotide. This rearrangement joins TRBV5-1 to TRBJ1-1; no clear D gene. Germline loops: CDR1 SGHRS, CDR2 YFSETQ. The CDR3 runs 13 residues. The CDR3 spells CAGSLADRIEAFF. The CDR3 nucleotides read TGCGCCGGCAGCTTGGCCGACCGAATAGAAGCTTTCTTT.

This clonotype showed up just a few times. The chain recombines TRBV6-1 with TRBJ2-6, with TRBD1 matching 10 bases. V dropped 4 bases and J dropped 4; count of bases not matched to a gene: 4. The germline V gene encodes CDR1 MNHNS and CDR2 SASEGT. The CDR3 runs to 16 residues. The DNA of the CDR3 is TGTGCCAGCAGTGCCCGACAGGGGGCCGGGGCCAACGTCCTGACTTTC. It translates to CASSARQGAGANVLTF.

This clonotype was observed at least ten times. The chain joins TRBV20-1 to TRBJ2-7; D remains ambiguous. CDR1 and CDR2 (germline): DFQATT, SNEGSKA (reference sequence). This CDR3 has 12 residues. The germline V and J ends were trimmed by 0 bases and 4 bases, with 7 bases remaining between them. DNA for the CDR3: TGCAGTGCTAGAGATCTGGGTTACGAGCAGTACTTC. Amino acids: CSARDLGYEQYF.

The chain joins TRBV7-2 to TRBJ1-5; tentative D call: TRBD1 (5 bases). Germline V gives CDR1 SGHTA, CDR2 FQGNSA. V dropped 5 bases and J dropped 0 bases, with 11 bases sitting between them. The CDR3 has 15 amino acids. The CDR3 region is CASSDRHASNQPQHF. The DNA for the CDR3 is TGTGCCAGCAGCGACAGACACGCTAGCAATCAGCCCCAGCATTTT.

The chain joins TRBV3-1 to TRBJ1-3; D is uncertain. The ends were cut back, 3 bases at V and 4 bases at J, with 7 bases in the middle. Germline values: CDR1 LGHDT, CDR2 YNNKEL (reference sequence). The CDR3 spans 13 residues. In DNA, the CDR3 is TGTGCCAGCAGCCAGGATAAAGGAAACACCATATATTTT. Translating gives CASSQDKGNTIYF.

This clonotype was observed a handful of times. The chain combines TRBV3-1 with TRBJ2-5; unclear D gene. V lost 4 bases, J lost 3 bases, and 9 bases lay in between. CDR3 length: 13 amino acids. Germline values: CDR1 LGHDT, CDR2 YNNKEL (reference sequence). The CDR3: CASSLIEEETQYF. CDR3 nucleotides: TGTGCCAGCAGCCTAATAGAGGAAGAGACCCAGTACTTC.

On this clonotype: A read error may account for a junction end that differs from germline. V gene TRBV24-1 combines with J gene TRBJ1-2; 7 bases map to TRBD1. Germline V CDR1 and CDR2: KGHDR, SFDVKD. CDR3 length: 15 amino acids. CDR3 DNA sequence: TGTGCCACCAGTTCGAAGACAGGGAATGACTATGGCCACACCTTC. It is translated as CATSSKTGNDYGHTF.

This clonotype was observed a handful of times. This chain joins TRBV5-1 and TRBJ2-3, with D possibly TRBD1 on 5 matching bases. The CDR3 is 13 residues long. Per germline, CDR1 SGHRS and CDR2 YFSETQ. The germline V and J ends were trimmed by 3 bases and 8 bases, with 13 bases remaining between them. The CDR3 DNA sequence: TGCGCCAGCAGCTCGCTCCAGGGAAGTACGCAGTATTTT. Translating it yields CASSSLQGSTQYF.

The CDR3 here is CASSPGTGGGSDEQYF. The CDR3 region has the DNA TGCGCCAGCAGCCCCGGGACAGGGGGTGGTAGCGACGAGCAGTACTTC. The gene calls are TRBV5-1 and TRBJ2-7, with 11 bases matching TRBD1. This CDR3 region has 16 residues. V was clipped by 4 bases and J by 5 bases; unmatched bases: 11. CDR1 is SGHRS, CDR2 YFSETQ, per germline.

This clonotype was seen repeatedly, ten times or more. CDR3 sequence reads: CATGDWNTGELFF. Here the CDR3 DNA reads TGTGCCACCGGTGACTGGAACACCGGGGAGCTGTTTTTT. The chain uses TRBV15 and TRBJ2-2; D is unclear. Germline CDR1 and CDR2: LNHNV and YYDKDF (reference sequence). The CDR3 covers 13 residues. The ends were cut back, 8 bases at V and 1 base at J, with 8 bases in the middle.

Regarding this clonotype: With a much larger clone just one base away, this may be a read error. The chain has TRBV5-4 and TRBJ2-1, with TRBD2 identical over 7 bases. Per the germline V gene, CDR1 is SGHNT and CDR2 is YYREEE (reference sequence). The CDR3 length is 15 residues. CDR3: CASSYSGPIYKEQFF. The CDR3 nucleotides are TGTGCCAGCAGCTATAGCGGGCCTATCTACAAGGAGCAGTTCTTC. Full variable domain (outside the CDR3, taken from reference TRBV5-4 and TRBJ2-1): ETGVTQSPTHLIKTRGQQVTLRCSSQSGHNTVSWYQQALGQGPQFIFQYYREEENGRGNFPPRFSGLQFPNYSSELNVNALELDDSALYLCASSYSGPIYKEQFFGPGTRLTVL.

The chain employs TRBV3-1 and TRBJ2-2; D is perhaps TRBD2 (6 bases). The V end lost 4 bases, the J end lost 4 bases, and 16 bases lay between the germline ends. The CDR3 contains 16 residues. Germline assignment: CDR1 LGHDT and CDR2 YNNKEL (reference sequence). The CDR3 DNA reads as TGTGCCAGCAGCCCTCCCCCTAGCGCGGGCACCGGGGAGCTGTTTTTT. The encoded protein is CASSPPPSAGTGELFF.

The chain has TRBV6-1 and TRBJ1-2; no definite D call. This CDR3 is 12 amino acids long. From germline, CDR1 is MNHNS and CDR2 SASEGT. Trimming removed 5 bases at V and 4 bases at J, with 8 bases between. In nucleotides, the CDR3 is TGTGCCAGCAGTCCGGGTTTCTATGGCTACACCTTC. Amino acid sequence: CASSPGFYGYTF.

This clonotype was observed a few times. This chain connects TRBV4-1 to TRBJ2-3, with D unclear. Trimming removed 0 bases at V and 4 bases at J, with 14 bases between. The CDR3 spans 16 residues. Germline V lookup: CDR1 MGHRA, CDR2 YSYEKL. CDR3 DNA sequence: TGCGCCAGCAGCCAAGAACGAGTTCTCTCCCCAGATACGCAGTATTTT. It is translated as CASSQERVLSPDTQYF.

This clonotype was found a few times. V and J are TRBV20-1 and TRBJ2-5; D is possibly TRBD2 (6 bases). Germline CDR1 is DFQATT and CDR2 is SNEGSKA (reference sequence). This CDR3 is 15 amino acids long. Trimming removed 6 bases from V and 5 bases from J, with 22 bases in between. The CDR3 is CSAGPLTGAVETQYF. DNA of the CDR3: TGCAGTGCCGGACCACTTACGGGAGCCGTGGAGACCCAGTACTTC.

This chain joins TRBV18 and TRBJ2-2; tentatively, D is TRBD2 (5 bases). The V end was cut by 6 bases, the J end by 0 bases, with 5 bases between. Germline V gives CDR1 KGHSH, CDR2 LQKENI. The length of the CDR3 is 13 residues. CDR3 sequence reads: CASSGANTGELFF. CDR3 coding DNA: TGTGCCAGCTCCGGGGCGAACACCGGGGAGCTGTTTTTT.

There are a few counts of this clonotype. This chain links TRBV6-6 with TRBJ2-2; D uncertain. Deletions cut 2 bases from V and 1 base from J, with 11 bases between. Germline-derived CDR1 and CDR2 are MNHNY and SVGAGI (reference sequence). This CDR3 comprises 16 residues. The CDR3 nucleotides are TGTGCCAGCAGTTACGCCGGGCGCCGGAACACCGGGGAGCTGTTTTTT. Residues: CASSYAGRRNTGELFF.

This clonotype was counted a few times. This sequence joins TRBV5-1 and TRBJ2-3, with 10 positions matching TRBD1. Germline V gives CDR1 SGHRS, CDR2 YFSETQ. The CDR3 has 15 amino acids. Trimming removed 3 bases from V and 4 bases from J; junction bases left unmatched: 5. The CDR3 protein is CASSSGTGVSDTQYF. The CDR3 DNA sequence: TGCGCCAGCAGCTCCGGGACAGGGGTATCAGATACGCAGTATTTT.

The rearrangement links TRBV5-1 to TRBJ1-2; 7 nucleotides agree with TRBD1. This CDR3 contains 15 residues. The trim removed 5 bases at V and 2 bases at J, leaving 9 bases unmatched. Germline V lookup: CDR1 SGHRS, CDR2 YFSETQ. This chain's CDR3 is CASSRFDRANYGYTF. In DNA, the CDR3 is TGCGCCAGCAGTCGGTTCGACAGGGCAAACTATGGCTACACCTTC.

The chain joins TRBV4-2 to TRBJ2-3; TRBD2 matches at 7 bases. The germline gives CDR1 LGHNA, CDR2 YNFKEQ. The CDR3 extends over 17 amino acids. With 0 bases clipped from V and 1 base from J, the junction kept 7 bases outside the gene matches. CDR3 bases: TGTGCCAGCAGCCAAGATATGACGGGAGGCGGCACAGATACGCAGTATTTT. Translation: CASSQDMTGGGTDTQYF.

The table lists this clonotype with many counts. V gene TRBV6-5 combines with J gene TRBJ1-5; D not certain. Trimming shortened V by 5 bases and J by 5 bases, and 16 bases separated the two germline ends. The CDR3 is 15 residues long. Germline V gene lookup returns CDR1 MNHEY and CDR2 SVGAGI. The CDR3 sequence is CASSRGRSWDQPQHF. CDR3 nucleotide sequence: TGTGCCAGCAGTCGAGGACGGTCTTGGGATCAGCCCCAGCATTTT.

J is TRBJ2-3 and V is TRBV5-1; possibly TRBD1 for D (6 bases). This CDR3 comprises 16 residues. Trimming removed 0 bases from V and 3 bases from J, with 14 bases in between. From germline, CDR1 is SGHRS and CDR2 YFSETQ. The CDR3 spells CASSLGRTALTDTQYF. CDR3 nucleotides: TGCGCCAGCAGCTTGGGGCGGACAGCTCTAACAGATACGCAGTATTTT.

V usage is TRBV20-1 and J usage is TRBJ2-6, with D unresolved. The CDR3 is 15 amino acids. V was trimmed by 3 bases and J by 2 bases, leaving 11 bases between them. From germline, CDR1 is DFQATT and CDR2 SNEGSKA (reference sequence). CDR3 in amino acids: CSASHVWPGANVLTF. For the CDR3, the DNA is TGCAGTGCTAGCCACGTATGGCCTGGGGCCAACGTCCTGACTTTC.